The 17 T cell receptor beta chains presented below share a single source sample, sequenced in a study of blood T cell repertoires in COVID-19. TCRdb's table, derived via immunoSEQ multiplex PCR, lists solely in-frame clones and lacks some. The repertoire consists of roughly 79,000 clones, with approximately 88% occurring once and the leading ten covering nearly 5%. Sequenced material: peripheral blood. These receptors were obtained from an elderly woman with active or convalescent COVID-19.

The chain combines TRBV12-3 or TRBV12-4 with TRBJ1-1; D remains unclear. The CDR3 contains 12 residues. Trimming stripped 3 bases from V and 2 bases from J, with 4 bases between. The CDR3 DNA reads TGTGCCAGCAGTTTTCGTAACACTGAAGCTTTCTTT. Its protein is CASSFRNTEAFF.

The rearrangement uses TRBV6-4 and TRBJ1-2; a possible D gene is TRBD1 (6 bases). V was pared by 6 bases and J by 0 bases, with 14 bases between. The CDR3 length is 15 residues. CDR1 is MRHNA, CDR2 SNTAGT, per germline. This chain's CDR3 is CASRARTDTNYGYTF. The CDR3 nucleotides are TGTGCCAGCAGAGCTCGGACAGACACTAACTATGGCTACACCTTC.

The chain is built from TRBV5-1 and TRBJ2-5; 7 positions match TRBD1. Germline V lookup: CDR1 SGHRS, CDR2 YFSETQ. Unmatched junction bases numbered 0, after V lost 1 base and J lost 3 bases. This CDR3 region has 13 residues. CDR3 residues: CASSLTGEETQYF. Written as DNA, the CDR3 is TGCGCCAGCAGCTTGACAGGGGAAGAGACCCAGTACTTC.

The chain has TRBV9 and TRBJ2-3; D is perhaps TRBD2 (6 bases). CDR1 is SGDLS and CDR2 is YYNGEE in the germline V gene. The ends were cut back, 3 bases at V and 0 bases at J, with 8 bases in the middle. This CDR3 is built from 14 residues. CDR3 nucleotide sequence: TGTGCCAGCAGCGGAAGCGGGAGCACAGATACGCAGTATTTT. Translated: CASSGSGSTDTQYF.

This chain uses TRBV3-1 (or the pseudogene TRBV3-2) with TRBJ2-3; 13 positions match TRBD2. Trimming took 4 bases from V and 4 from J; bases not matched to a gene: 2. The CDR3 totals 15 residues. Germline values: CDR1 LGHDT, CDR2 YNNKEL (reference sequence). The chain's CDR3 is CASSPGTSGADTQYF. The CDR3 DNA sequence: TGTGCCAGCAGCCCCGGGACTAGCGGGGCAGATACGCAGTATTTT.

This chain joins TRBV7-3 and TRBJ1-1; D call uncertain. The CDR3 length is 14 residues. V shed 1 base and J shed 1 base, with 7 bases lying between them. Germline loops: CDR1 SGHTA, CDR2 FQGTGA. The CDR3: CASSLRGANTEAFF. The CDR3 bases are TGTGCCAGCAGCTTAAGAGGAGCGAACACTGAAGCTTTCTTT.

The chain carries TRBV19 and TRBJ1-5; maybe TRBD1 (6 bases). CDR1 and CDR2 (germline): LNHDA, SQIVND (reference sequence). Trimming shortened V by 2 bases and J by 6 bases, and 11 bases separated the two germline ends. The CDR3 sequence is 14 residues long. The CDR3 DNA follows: TGTGCCAGTAGTATACTAGGGGGTGGTCAGCCCCAGCATTTT. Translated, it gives CASSILGGGQPQHF.

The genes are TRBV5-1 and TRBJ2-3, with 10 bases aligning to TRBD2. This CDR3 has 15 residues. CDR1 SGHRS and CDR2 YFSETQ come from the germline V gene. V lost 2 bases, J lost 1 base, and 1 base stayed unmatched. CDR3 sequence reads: CASSFGTSGTDTQYF. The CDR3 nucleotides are TGCGCCAGCAGCTTCGGGACTAGCGGCACAGATACGCAGTATTTT.

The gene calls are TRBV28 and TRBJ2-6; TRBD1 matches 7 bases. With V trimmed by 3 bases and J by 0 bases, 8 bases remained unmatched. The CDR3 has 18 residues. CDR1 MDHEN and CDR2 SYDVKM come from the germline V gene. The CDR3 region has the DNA TGTGCCAGCAGTTTCGATGGGACAGAGAGCTCTGGGGCCAACGTCCTGACTTTC. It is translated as CASSFDGTESSGANVLTF.

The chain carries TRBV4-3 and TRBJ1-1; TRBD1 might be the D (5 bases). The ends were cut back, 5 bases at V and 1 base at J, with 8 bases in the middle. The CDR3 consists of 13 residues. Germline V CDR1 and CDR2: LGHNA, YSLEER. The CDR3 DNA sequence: TGCGCCAGCAGCTACCAGGGGAACACTGAAGCTTTCTTT. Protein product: CASSYQGNTEAFF.

CDR3 DNA sequence: TGTGCCTGGAGTCCCCAGACAGGGGTTGCGGAAAAACTGTTTTTT. Translation gives CAWSPQTGVAEKLFF. The chain has TRBV30 and TRBJ1-4; TRBD1 matches 8 bases. J was trimmed by 8 bases and V by 2 bases; bases with no gene match: 10. The CDR3 has 15 residues. Per germline, CDR1 GTSNPN and CDR2 SVGIG (reference sequence).

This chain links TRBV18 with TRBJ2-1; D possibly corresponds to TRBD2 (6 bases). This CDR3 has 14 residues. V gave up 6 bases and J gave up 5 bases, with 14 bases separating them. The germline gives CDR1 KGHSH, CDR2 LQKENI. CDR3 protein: CASSLSGLDNEQFF. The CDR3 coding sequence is TGTGCCAGCTCTCTTAGCGGACTGGACAATGAGCAGTTCTTC.

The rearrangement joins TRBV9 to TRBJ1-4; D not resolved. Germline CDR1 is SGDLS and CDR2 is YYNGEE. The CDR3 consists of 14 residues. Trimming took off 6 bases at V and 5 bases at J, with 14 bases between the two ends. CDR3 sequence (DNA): TGTGCCAGCATCTCACCGGGTCAAAATGAAAAACTGTTTTTT. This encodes CASISPGQNEKLFF.

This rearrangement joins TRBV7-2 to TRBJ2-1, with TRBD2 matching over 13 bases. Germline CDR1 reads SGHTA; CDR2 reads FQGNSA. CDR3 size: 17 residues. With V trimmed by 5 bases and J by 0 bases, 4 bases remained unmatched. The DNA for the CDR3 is TGTGCCAGCAGCAGGGGACTAGCGGGGAGCTCCTACAATGAGCAGTTCTTC. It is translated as CASSRGLAGSSYNEQFF.

DNA for the CDR3: TGCGCCAGCAGTCGCGGACTAGCGGGAACCTACGAGCAGTACTTC. It encodes CASSRGLAGTYEQYF. The chain uses TRBV4-1 and TRBJ2-7, with 12 bases aligning to TRBD2. Germline V lookup: CDR1 MGHRA, CDR2 YSYEKL. The CDR3 is made up of 15 amino acids. With V trimmed by 6 bases and J by 2 bases, 5 bases remained unmatched.

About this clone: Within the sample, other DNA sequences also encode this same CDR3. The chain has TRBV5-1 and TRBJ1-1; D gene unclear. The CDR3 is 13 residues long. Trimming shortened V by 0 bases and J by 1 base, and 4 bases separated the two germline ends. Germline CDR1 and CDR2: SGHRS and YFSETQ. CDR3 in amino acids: CASSLGGNTEAFF. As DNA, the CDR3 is TGCGCCAGCAGCTTGGGAGGGAACACTGAAGCTTTCTTT.

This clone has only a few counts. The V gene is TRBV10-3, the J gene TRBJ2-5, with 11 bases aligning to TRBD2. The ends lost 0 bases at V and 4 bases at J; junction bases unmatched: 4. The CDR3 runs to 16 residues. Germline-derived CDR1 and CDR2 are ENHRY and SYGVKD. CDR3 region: CAISESTSGVGETQYF. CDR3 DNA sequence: TGTGCCATCAGTGAGTCGACTAGCGGGGTCGGAGAGACCCAGTACTTC.